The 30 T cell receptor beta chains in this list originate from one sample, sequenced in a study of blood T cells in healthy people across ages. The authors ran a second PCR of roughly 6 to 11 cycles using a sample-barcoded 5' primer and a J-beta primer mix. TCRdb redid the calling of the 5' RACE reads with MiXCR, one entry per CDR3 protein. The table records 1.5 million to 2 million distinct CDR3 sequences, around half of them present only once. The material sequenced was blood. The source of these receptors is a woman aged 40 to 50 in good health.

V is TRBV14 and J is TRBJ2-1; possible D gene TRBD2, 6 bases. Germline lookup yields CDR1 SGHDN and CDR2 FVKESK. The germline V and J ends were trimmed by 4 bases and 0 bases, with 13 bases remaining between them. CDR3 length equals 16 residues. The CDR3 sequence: CASSPYGGSSYNEQFF. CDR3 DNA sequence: TGTGCCAGCAGCCCATACGGGGGAAGCTCCTACAATGAGCAGTTCTTC. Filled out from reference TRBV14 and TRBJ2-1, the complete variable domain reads EAGVTQFPSHSVIEKGQTVTLRCDPISGHDNLYWYRRVMGKEIKFLLHFVKESKQDESGMPNNRFLAERTGGTYSTLKVQPAELEDSGVYFCASSPYGGSSYNEQFFGPGTRLTVL.

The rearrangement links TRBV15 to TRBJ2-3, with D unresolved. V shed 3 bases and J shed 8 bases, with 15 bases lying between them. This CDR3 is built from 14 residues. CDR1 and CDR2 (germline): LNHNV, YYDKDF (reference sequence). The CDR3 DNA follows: TGTGCCACCAGCAGGATGATAGGGTCGGGTACGCAGTATTTT. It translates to CATSRMIGSGTQYF.

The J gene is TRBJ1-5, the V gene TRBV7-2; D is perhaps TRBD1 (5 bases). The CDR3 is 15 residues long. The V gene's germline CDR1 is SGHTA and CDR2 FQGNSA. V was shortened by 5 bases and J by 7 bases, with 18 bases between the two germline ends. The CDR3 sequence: CASSPLGTAGQPQHF. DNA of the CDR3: TGTGCCAGCAGCCCCTTGGGGACGGCGGGGCAGCCCCAGCATTTT.

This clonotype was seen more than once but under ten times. Written as DNA, the CDR3 is TGTGCCAGCAGTTTTTCGGGCGGGGCAGGCACAGATACGCAGTATTTT. It encodes CASSFSGGAGTDTQYF. J is TRBJ2-3 and V is TRBV12-3 or TRBV12-4, with TRBD2 as a possible D gene (6 bases). The CDR3 is made up of 16 amino acids. Trimming removed 3 bases from V and 1 base from J, with 14 bases in between.

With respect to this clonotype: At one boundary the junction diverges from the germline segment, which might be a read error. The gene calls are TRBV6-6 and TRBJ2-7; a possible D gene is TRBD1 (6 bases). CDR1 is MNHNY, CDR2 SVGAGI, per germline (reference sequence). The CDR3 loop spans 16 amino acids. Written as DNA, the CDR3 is TGTGCCAGCGGTTACTCAACCGCCAGGGGCGCCGACGAGCAGTACTTC. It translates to CASGYSTARGADEQYF.

The CDR3 DNA is TGTGCCACGACGGATCCCGGGAGAGAGACCCAGTACTTC. Residues: CATTDPGRETQYF. This sequence joins TRBV24-1 and TRBJ2-7; D possibly corresponds to TRBD2 (6 bases). The end of the DNA aligns better with TRBJ2-5, so the J call may be wrong. This CDR3 contains 13 residues. Germline V gene lookup returns CDR1 KGHDR and CDR2 SFDVKD.

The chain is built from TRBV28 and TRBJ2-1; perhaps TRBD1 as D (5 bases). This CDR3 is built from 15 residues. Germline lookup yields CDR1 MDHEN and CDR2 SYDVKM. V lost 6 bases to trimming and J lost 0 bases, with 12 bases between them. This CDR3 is CASSPQANSYNEQFF. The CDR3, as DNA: TGTGCCAGCAGCCCACAGGCCAACTCCTACAATGAGCAGTTCTTC.

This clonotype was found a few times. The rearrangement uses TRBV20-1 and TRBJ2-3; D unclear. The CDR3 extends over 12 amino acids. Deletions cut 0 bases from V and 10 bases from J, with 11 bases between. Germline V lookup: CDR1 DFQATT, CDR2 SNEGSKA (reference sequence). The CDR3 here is CSARDRRSAQYF. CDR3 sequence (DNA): TGCAGTGCTAGAGATAGAAGAAGCGCGCAGTATTTT.

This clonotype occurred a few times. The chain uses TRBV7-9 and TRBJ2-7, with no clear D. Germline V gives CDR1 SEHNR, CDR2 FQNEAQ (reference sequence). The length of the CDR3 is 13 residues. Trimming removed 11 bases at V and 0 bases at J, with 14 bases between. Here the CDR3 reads CASADRSSYEQYF. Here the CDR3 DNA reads TGTGCCTCGGCGGACCGAAGCTCCTACGAGCAGTACTTC.

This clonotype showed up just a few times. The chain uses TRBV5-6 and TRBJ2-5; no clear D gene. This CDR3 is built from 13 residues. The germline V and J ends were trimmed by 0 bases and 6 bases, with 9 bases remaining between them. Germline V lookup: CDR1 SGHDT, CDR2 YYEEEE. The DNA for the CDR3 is TGTGCCAGCAGCTTGGGGCAGGTTAAGACCCAGTACTTC. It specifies CASSLGQVKTQYF.

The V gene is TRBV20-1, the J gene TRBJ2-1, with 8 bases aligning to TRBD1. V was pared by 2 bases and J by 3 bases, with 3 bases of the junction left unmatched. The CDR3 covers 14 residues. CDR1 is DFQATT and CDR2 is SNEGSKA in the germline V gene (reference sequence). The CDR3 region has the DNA TGCAGTGCTAGATCAACAGGGGGCTACAATGAGCAGTTCTTC. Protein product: CSARSTGGYNEQFF.

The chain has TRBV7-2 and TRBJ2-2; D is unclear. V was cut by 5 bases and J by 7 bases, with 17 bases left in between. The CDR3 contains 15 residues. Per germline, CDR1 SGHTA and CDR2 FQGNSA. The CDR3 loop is CASSRTWTKGGELFF. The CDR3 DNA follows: TGTGCCAGCAGCCGGACCTGGACCAAGGGCGGGGAGCTGTTTTTT. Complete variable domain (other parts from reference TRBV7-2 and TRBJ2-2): GAGVSQSPSNKVTEKGKDVELRCDPISGHTALYWYRQSLGQGLEFLIYFQGNSAPDKSGLPSDRFSAERTGGSVSTLTIQRTQQEDSAVYLCASSRTWTKGGELFFGEGSRLTVL.

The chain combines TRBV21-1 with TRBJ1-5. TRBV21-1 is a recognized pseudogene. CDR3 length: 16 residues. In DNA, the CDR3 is TGTGCCAGCAGCATCACTACTAAAGTGGGCAATCAGCCCCAGCATTTT. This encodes CASSITTKVGNQPQHF.

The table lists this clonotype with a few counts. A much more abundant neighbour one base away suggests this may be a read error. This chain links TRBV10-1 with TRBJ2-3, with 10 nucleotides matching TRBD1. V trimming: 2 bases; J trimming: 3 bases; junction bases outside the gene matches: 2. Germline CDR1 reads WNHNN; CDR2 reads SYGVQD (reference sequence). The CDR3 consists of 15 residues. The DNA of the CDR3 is TGCGCCAGCAGTGAGGTGGGACAGGGGACAGATACGCAGTATTTT. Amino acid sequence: CASSEVGQGTDTQYF.

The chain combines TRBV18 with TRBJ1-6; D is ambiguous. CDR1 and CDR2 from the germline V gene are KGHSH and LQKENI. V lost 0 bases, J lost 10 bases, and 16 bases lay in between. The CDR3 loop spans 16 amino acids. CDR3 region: CASSPPQSTSGSPLHF. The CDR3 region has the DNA TGTGCCAGCTCACCACCCCAGAGCACTTCAGGATCACCCCTCCACTTT.

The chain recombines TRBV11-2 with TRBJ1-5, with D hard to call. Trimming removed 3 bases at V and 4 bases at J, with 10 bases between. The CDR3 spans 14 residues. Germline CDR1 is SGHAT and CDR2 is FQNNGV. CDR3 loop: CASSFPGENQPQHF. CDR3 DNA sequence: TGTGCCAGCAGCTTTCCCGGCGAAAATCAGCCCCAGCATTTT.

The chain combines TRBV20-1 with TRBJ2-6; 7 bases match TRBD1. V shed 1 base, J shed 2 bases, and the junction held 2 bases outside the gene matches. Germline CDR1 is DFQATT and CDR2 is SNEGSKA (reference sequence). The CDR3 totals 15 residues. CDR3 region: CSARVQGAGANVLTF. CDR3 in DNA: TGCAGTGCTAGAGTCCAGGGGGCTGGGGCCAACGTCCTGACTTTC.

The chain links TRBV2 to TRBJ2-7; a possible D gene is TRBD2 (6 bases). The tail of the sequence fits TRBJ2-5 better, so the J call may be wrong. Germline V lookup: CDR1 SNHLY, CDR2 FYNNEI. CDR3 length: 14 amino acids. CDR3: CASSEGFREETQYF. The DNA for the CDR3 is TGTGCCAGCAGTGAGGGGTTCCGGGAGGAGACCCAGTACTTC.

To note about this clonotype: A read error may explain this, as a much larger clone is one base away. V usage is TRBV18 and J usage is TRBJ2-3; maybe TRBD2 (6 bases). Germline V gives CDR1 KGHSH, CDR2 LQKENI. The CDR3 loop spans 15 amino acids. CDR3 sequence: CACSPGLLDADTQYF. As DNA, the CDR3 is TGTGCCTGCTCACCGGGACTCCTAGACGCAGATACGCAGTATTTT.

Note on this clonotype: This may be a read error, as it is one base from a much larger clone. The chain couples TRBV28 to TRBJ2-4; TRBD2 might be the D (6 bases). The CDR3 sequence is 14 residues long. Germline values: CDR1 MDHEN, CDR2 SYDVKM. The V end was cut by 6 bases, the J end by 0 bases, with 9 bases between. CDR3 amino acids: CASRPGLAKNIQYF. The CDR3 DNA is TGTGCCAGCAGGCCGGGACTAGCCAAAAACATTCAGTACTTC. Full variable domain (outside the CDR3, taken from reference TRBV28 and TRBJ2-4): DVKVTQSSRYLVKRTGEKVFLECVQDMDHENMFWYRQDPGLGLRLIYFSYDVKMKEKGDIPEGYSVSREKKERFSLILESASTNQTSMYLCASRPGLAKNIQYFGAGTRLSVL.

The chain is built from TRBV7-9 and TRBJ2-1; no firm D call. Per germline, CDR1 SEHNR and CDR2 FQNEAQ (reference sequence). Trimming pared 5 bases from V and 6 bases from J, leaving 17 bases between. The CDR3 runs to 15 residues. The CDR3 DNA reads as TGTGCCAGCAGCCCTCGGTACTTTACGGGCAATGAGCAGTTCTTC. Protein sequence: CASSPRYFTGNEQFF.

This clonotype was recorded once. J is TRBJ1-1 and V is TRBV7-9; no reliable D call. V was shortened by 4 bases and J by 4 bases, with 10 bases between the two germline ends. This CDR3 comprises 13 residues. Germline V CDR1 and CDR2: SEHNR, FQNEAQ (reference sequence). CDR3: CASSSERTTEAFF. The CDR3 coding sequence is TGTGCCAGCAGCTCCGAGAGGACCACTGAAGCTTTCTTT.

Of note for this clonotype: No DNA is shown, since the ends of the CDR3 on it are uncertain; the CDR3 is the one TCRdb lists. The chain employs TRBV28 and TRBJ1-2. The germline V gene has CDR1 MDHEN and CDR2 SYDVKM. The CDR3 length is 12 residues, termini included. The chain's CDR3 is CASVTANYGCTF.

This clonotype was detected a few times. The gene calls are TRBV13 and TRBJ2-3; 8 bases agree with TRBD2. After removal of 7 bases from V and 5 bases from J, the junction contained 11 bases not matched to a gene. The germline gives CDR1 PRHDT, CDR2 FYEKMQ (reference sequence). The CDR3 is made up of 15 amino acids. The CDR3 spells CASTIRRLAGDTQYF. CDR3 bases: TGTGCCAGCACCATCCGAAGGCTAGCGGGAGATACGCAGTATTTT.

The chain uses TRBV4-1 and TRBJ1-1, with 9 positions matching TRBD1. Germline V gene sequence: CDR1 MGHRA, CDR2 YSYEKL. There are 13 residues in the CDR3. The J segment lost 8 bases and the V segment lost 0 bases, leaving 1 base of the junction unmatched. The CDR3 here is CASSQEGTGEAFF. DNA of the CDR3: TGCGCCAGCAGCCAAGAGGGGACAGGGGAAGCTTTCTTT.

CDR3 residues: CASSGGQVTDTQYF. As DNA, the CDR3 is TGCGCCAGCAGCGGGGGACAAGTCACAGATACGCAGTATTTT. This sequence joins TRBV5-1 and TRBJ2-3; D may be TRBD1 (6 bases). The CDR3 is 14 residues long. V was cut by 4 bases and J by 2 bases, with 11 bases left in between. Germline-derived CDR1 and CDR2 are SGHRS and YFSETQ.

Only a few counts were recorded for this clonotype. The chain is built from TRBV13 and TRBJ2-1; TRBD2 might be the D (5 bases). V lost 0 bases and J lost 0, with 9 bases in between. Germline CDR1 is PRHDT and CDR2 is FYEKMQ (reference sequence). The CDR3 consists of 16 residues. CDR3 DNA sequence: TGTGCCAGCAGCTTAGGCGAAGGGAGCTCCTACAATGAGCAGTTCTTC. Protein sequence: CASSLGEGSSYNEQFF. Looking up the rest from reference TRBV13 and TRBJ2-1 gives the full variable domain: AAGVIQSPRHLIKEKRETATLKCYPIPRHDTVYWYQQGPGQDPQFLISFYEKMQSDKGSIPDRFSAQQFSDYHSELNMSSLELGDSALYFCASSLGEGSSYNEQFFGPGTRLTVL.

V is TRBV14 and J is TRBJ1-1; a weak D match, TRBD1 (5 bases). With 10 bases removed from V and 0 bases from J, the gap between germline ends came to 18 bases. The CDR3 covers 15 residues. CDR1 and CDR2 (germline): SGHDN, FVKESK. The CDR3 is CATSPQGNLNTEAFF. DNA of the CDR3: TGTGCCACCTCACCCCAGGGTAATTTGAACACTGAAGCTTTCTTT. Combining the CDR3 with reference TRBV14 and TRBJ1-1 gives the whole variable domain EAGVTQFPSHSVIEKGQTVTLRCDPISGHDNLYWYRRVMGKEIKFLLHFVKESKQDESGMPNNRFLAERTGGTYSTLKVQPAELEDSGVYFCATSPQGNLNTEAFFGQGTRLTVV.

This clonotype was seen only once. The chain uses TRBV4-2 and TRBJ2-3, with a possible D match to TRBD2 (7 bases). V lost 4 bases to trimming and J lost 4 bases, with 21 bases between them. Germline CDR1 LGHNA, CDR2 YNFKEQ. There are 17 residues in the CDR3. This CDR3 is CASSPRTAGSLSDTQYF. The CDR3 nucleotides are TGTGCCAGCAGCCCAAGGACAGCGGGGTCCCTCTCAGATACGCAGTATTTT.

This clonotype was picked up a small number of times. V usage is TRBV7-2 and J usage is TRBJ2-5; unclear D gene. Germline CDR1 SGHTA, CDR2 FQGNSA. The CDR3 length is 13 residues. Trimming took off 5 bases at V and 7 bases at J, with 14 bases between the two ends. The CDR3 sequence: CASSPRQVGTQYF. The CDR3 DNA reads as TGTGCCAGCAGCCCGAGGCAGGTCGGGACCCAGTACTTC.